This T cell receptor (beta chain) derives from a study of blood T cell repertoires in COVID-19 (dated by TCRdb to about 2020). Some background on the complete study: The collaborator samples originated in the United States, Italy and Spain and spanned the acute and convalescent phases of COVID-19. The repertoires were released in a freely available public database intended as a resource for research on the immune response to SARS-CoV-2. The material from the prospective study consisted of cDNA or gDNA derived from T cells, B-cell-depleted T cells, or PBMCs. The sample metadata nearly always contained a de-identified subject ID, COVID-19 status, age in years and sex. Where available, HLA class I and class II types were taken from metadata supplied by the sample provider and were not determined by assay-based typing. The dataset comprised deeply sampled blood TCRbeta repertoires from subjects exposed to, actively infected with, or recovered from COVID-19. The samples were drawn from the first 160 participants of the ongoing ImmuneRACE study and from more than 1,000 subjects provided by 6 global collaborators. General study outcomes and caveats: How much clinical and demographic metadata was included differed by source and by participant, and the metadata was provided uncurated.

The immunoSEQ Assay, a bias-controlled multiplex PCR, was used to amplify TCRbeta CDR3 regions from genomic DNA. The published analysis was carried out like this. The number of nucleated cells in each sample was estimated from the amplification of reference gene primers within the assay. To quantify the absolute abundance of each unique TCRbeta CDR3 rearrangement, sequence reads were collapsed and filtered. For each sample, productive Simpson clonality was calculated as the square root of Simpson's diversity index across productive rearrangements. Held by TCRdb, this immuneACCESS table contains in-frame sequences only and omits some clones. Under half of the omission traces to an unresolved V gene where checked; the cause of the rest is unknown. That table supplies the V and J calls and clone size; D and trimming were determined from the DNA. The sample data list a few hundred thousand clones, and roughly 90% of these were observed just once. The top ten constitute approximately 2.9% of the sample.

With respect to this clone: It has no known antigen specificity. Base-call qualities are not available, and no considerably larger clone is one nucleotide away.

One collaborating source in Seattle enrolled patients during active infection and followed them longitudinally through the course of disease. The collaborating institutions used their own protocols to collect whole blood in K2EDTA tubes. Collaborator samples were shipped for TCRbeta analysis as frozen whole blood, isolated PBMCs, or DNA extracted from either sample type. The sequence was obtained from a woman younger than 45 with COVID-19, enrolled during active disease. The sequencing sample was made of peripheral blood.

CDR3 protein: CASSQTSAAGNIQYF. In nucleotide form, the sequence is TGTGCCAGCAGTCAGACTAGCGCCGCGGGGAACATTCAGTACTTC. The sequence is built from TRBV28 and TRBJ2-4; TRBD2 fits 8 bases in the junction. Trimming removed 5 bases from V and 7 bases from J; the gene matches leave 10 bases unexplained. CDR1 and CDR2 were assigned from the germline V gene as MDHEN and SYDVKM. Its CDR3 holds 15 amino acids, cysteine through phenylalanine. The sequence is cut down to CDR3 DNA, 45 bases in frame from base 1.